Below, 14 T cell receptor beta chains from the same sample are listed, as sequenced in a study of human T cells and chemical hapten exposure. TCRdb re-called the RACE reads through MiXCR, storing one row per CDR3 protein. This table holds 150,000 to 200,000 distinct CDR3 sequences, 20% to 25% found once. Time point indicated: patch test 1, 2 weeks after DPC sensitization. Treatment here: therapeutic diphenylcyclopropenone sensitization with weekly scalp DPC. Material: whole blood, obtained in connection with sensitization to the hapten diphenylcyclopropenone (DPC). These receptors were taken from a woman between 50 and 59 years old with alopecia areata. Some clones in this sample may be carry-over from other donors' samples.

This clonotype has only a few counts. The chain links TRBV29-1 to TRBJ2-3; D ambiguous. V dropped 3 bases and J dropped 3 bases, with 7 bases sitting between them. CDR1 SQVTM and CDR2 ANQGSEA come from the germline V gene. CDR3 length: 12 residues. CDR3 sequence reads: CSVEEQTDTQYF. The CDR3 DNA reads TGCAGCGTTGAGGAGCAAACAGATACGCAGTATTTT.

CDR3 DNA sequence: TGTGCCAGCAGCCAAGCGGACGGAGTAGAGACCCAGTACTTC. Amino acids: CASSQADGVETQYF. The chain couples TRBV14 to TRBJ2-5; D is ambiguous. The CDR3 has 14 amino acids. Per germline, CDR1 SGHDN and CDR2 FVKESK. V gave up 1 base and J gave up 4 bases, with 10 bases separating them. Looking up the rest from reference TRBV14 and TRBJ2-5 gives the full variable domain: EAGVTQFPSHSVIEKGQTVTLRCDPISGHDNLYWYRRVMGKEIKFLLHFVKESKQDESGMPNNRFLAERTGGTYSTLKVQPAELEDSGVYFCASSQADGVETQYFGPGTRLLVL.

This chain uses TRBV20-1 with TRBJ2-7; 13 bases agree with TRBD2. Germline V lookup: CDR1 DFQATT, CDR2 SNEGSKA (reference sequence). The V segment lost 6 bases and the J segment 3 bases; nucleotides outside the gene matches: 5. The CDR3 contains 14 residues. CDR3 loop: CSAVGLAGVYEQYF. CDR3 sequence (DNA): TGCAGTGCGGTCGGACTAGCGGGAGTCTACGAGCAGTACTTC.

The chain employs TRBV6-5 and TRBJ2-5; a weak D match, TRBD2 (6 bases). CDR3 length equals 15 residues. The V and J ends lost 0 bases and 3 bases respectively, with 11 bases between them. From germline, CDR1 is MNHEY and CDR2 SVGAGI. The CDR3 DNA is TGTGCCAGCAGTTACTCGTGGAGGGTTGAAGAGACCCAGTACTTC. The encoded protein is CASSYSWRVEETQYF.

The CDR3 DNA is TGTGCCACCAGACCTAGCGGAGACTTAAATGAGCAGTTCTTC. Residues: CATRPSGDLNEQFF. This rearrangement joins TRBV24-1 to TRBJ2-1; TRBD2 matches at 7 bases. The CDR3 spans 14 residues. With V trimmed by 7 bases and J by 7 bases, 9 bases remained unmatched. Germline loops: CDR1 KGHDR, CDR2 SFDVKD.

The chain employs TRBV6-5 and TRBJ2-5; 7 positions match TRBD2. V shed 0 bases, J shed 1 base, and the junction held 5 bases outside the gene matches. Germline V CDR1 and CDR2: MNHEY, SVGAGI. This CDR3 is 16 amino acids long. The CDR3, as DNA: TGTGCCAGCAGTTACTCGCGGCTAGCGGTCCAAGAGACCCAGTACTTC. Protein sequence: CASSYSRLAVQETQYF.

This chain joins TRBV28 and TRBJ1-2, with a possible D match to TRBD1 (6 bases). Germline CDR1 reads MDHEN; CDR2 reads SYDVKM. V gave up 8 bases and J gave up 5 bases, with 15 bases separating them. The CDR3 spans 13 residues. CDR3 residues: CASRAGAPYGYTF. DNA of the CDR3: TGTGCCAGCCGCGCGGGGGCCCCGTATGGCTACACCTTC.

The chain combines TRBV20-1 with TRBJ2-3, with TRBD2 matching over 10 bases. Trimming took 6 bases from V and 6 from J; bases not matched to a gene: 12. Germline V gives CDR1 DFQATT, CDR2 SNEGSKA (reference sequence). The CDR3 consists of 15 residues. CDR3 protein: CSARPLAGFVDTQYF. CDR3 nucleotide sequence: TGCAGTGCCCGCCCACTAGCGGGGTTTGTGGATACGCAGTATTTT.

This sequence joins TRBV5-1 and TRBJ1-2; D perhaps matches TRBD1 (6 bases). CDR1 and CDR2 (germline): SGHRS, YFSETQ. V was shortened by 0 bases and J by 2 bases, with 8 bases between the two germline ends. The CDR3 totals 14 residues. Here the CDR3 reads CASSLADSNYGYTF. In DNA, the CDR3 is TGCGCCAGCAGCTTGGCGGACAGCAACTATGGCTACACCTTC.

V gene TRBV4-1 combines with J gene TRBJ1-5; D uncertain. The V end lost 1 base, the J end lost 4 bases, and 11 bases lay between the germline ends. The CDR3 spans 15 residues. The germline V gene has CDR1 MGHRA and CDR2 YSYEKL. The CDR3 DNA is TGCGCCAGCAGCCAAGTACGAGGATTGAATCAGCCCCAGCATTTT. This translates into CASSQVRGLNQPQHF.

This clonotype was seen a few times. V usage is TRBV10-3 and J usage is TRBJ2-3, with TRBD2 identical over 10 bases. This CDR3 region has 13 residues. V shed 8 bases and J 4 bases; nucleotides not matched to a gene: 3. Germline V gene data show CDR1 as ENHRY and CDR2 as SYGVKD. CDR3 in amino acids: CAILAGGADTQYF. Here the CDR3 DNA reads TGTGCCATCTTAGCGGGAGGAGCAGATACGCAGTATTTT.

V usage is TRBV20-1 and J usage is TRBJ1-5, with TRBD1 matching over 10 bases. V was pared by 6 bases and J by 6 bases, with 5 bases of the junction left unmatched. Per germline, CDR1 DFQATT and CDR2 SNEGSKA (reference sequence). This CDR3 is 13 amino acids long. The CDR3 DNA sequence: TGCAGTGCAAAGACAGGGGGCAGTCAGCCCCAGCATTTT. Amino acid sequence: CSAKTGGSQPQHF.

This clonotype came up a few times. CDR3 loop: CSATRLAGGPGEETQYF. The CDR3 coding sequence is TGCAGTGCTACCAGACTAGCGGGAGGGCCGGGGGAAGAGACCCAGTACTTC. The chain combines TRBV20-1 with TRBJ2-5, with 14 nucleotides matching TRBD2. From germline, CDR1 is DFQATT and CDR2 SNEGSKA (reference sequence). With V trimmed by 4 bases and J by 3 bases, 10 bases remained unmatched. This CDR3 region has 17 residues.

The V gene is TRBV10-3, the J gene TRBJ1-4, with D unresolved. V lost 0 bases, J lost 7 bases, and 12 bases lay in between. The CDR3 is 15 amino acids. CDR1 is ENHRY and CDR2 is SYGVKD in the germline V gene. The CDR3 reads CAISESNGFGEKLFF. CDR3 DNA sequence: TGTGCCATCAGTGAGTCGAACGGGTTCGGTGAAAAACTGTTTTTT.